This TCR beta chain appears in the sequencing data of a study of human T cells and chemical hapten exposure. Study overall: Skin of the upper inner arm, around 2 cm by around 2 cm, received 2% DPC for sensitization. Variability of per-sample TCR yields stemmed mainly from small differences in pooled library volume.

Trimming removed 1 base at V and 5 bases at J, with 15 bases between. The CDR3 runs 16 residues. Germline CDR1 and CDR2: SGHRS and YFSETQ. TCRdb re-analysed the RACE reads in MiXCR, keeping a single row per CDR3 protein. The data show some 350,000 distinct CDR3 sequences, over 6% seen once. Time point in this sample: patch test 2, 6 weeks after DPC sensitization. Treatment: therapeutic diphenylcyclopropenone sensitization with weekly scalp DPC. Each patch-test visit's blood sample preceded patch application. The V and J genes are TRBV5-1 and TRBJ2-2; D is uncertain. This clonotype originated in a woman in her late teens or twenties with alopecia areata. Some clones in this sample may be carry-over from other donors' samples. Here the sequenced sample was whole blood, taken in connection with sensitization to the hapten diphenylcyclopropenone (DPC). The CDR3 sequence: CASSLMTDPETGELFF. The CDR3 DNA is TGCGCCAGCAGCTTGATGACCGACCCGGAGACCGGGGAGCTGTTTTTT.